These 26 T cell receptor beta chains came from one sample sequenced in a study of CD8+CD57+ T cells in acquired aplastic anemia. Genomic DNA was employed as the template in profiling TCR beta VDJ and CDR3. TCRdb recomputed calls from the reads with MiXCR, one row per CDR3 protein. The sample records some 410,000 distinct CDR3 sequences, around 72% being singletons. Sequencing used sorted CD4+, CD8+, or CD8+CD57+ T cells (not recorded which) from PBMCs. These receptors all come from a human donor in good health, serving as a control.

On this clonotype: The missing conserved phenylalanine or tryptophan at the end of this CDR3 makes a read error likely. Because the CDR3's place on the DNA is in doubt, the DNA is left out and the CDR3 is given as listed by TCRdb. J is TRBJ2-6 and V is TRBV7-4; the tabulated D call, TRBD2, remains unverified against the DNA. The CDR3 totals 13 residues, both ends included. Germline loops: CDR1 SGHVT, CDR2 SQSDAQ. CDR3: CASSLCSRRVPEL.

This clonotype appeared a single time. The chain has TRBV2 and TRBJ2-2; D is perhaps TRBD1 (6 bases). V lost 6 bases, J lost 8 bases, and 10 bases lay in between. Germline V CDR1 and CDR2: SNHLY, FYNNEI. The CDR3 loop spans 12 amino acids. The CDR3 nucleotides read TGTGCCAGCAGCCCAGGGGCTGGGGAGCTGTTTTTT. Residues: CASSPGAGELFF.

This chain joins TRBV11-1 and TRBJ2-7, with TRBD2 as a possible D gene (5 bases). The V end lost 5 bases, the J end lost 5 bases, and 10 bases lay between the germline ends. The CDR3 spans 12 residues. Germline V gene lookup returns CDR1 SGHAT and CDR2 FQDESV (reference sequence). The CDR3 reads CASSGRRHEQYF. The CDR3 DNA reads as TGTGCCAGCAGCGGACGGAGGCACGAGCAGTACTTC. Combining the CDR3 with reference TRBV11-1 and TRBJ2-7 gives the whole variable domain EAEVAQSPRYKITEKSQAVAFWCDPISGHATLYWYRQILGQGPELLVQFQDESVVDDSQLPKDRFSAERLKGVDSTLKIQPAELGDSAMYLCASSGRRHEQYFGPGTRLTVT.

The rearrangement uses TRBV20-1 and TRBJ2-6; the D is unclear. The germline CDR1 and CDR2 sequences are DFQATT and SNEGSKA (reference sequence). V was shortened by 5 bases and J by 11 bases, with 19 bases between the two germline ends. The CDR3 sequence is 14 residues long. CDR3 sequence reads: CSAPHNGCTYVLTF. The DNA of the CDR3 is TGCAGTGCTCCTCACAATGGCTGCACCTACGTCCTGACTTTC.

The chain joins TRBV12-3 or TRBV12-4 to TRBJ1-2; D is unclear. Trimming took off 6 bases at V and 6 bases at J, with 17 bases between the two ends. The CDR3 is 14 residues long. The CDR3 sequence is CASSWTDQSDGYTF. The DNA for the CDR3 is TGTGCCAGCAGCTGGACGGACCAAAGCGATGGCTACACCTTC.

As to this clonotype: An end of the junction differs from the germline gene, which may be a read error. The V call is TRBV10-1, the J call TRBJ2-2; 9 nucleotides line up with TRBD2. CDR1 WNHNN and CDR2 SYGVQD come from the germline V gene (reference sequence). The CDR3 extends over 19 amino acids. The CDR3 here is CASSERGQLAGRNTGELLF. As DNA, the CDR3 is TGCGCCAGCAGTGAGAGGGGGCAACTAGCGGGTCGGAACACCGGGGAGCTGCTTTTT.

This clonotype was seen a single time. One junction end does not reproduce the germline sequence, and a read error may be involved. The chain carries TRBV5-8 and TRBJ2-5; the match to TRBD1 covers 9 bases. In germline, CDR1 is SGHTS, CDR2 YDEGEE. The CDR3 extends over 15 amino acids. The CDR3 reads CASSKDRGEMGTQYF. CDR3 DNA: TGTGCTAGCAGCAAGGACAGGGGCGAAATGGGGACCCAGTACTTC.

This clonotype was recorded many times. The chain recombines TRBV12-3 or TRBV12-4 with TRBJ2-5; TRBD1 matches at 8 bases. Unmatched junction bases numbered 8, after V lost 6 bases and J lost 2 bases. The CDR3 is 15 residues long. The CDR3 sequence is CASSRTGSGQETQYF. CDR3 nucleotide sequence: TGTGCCAGCAGCAGGACAGGGAGTGGGCAAGAGACCCAGTACTTC.

Concerning this clonotype itself: This may come from a read error, since a much larger clone is one base off. The chain uses TRBV4-1 and TRBJ1-2; D gene ambiguous. Germline-derived CDR1 and CDR2 are MGHRA and YSYEKL. Trimming left V 2 bases short and J 8 bases short, with 12 bases between. The CDR3 has 13 amino acids. The CDR3 reads CASSQYVHTGYTF. The CDR3 region has the DNA TGCGCCAGCAGCCAATACGTCCACACCGGCTACACCTTC.

The V call is TRBV5-1, the J call TRBJ2-1; the D call may be TRBD1 or TRBD2 (7 bases each). Trimming removed 4 bases at V and 2 bases at J, with 10 bases between. Germline V CDR1 and CDR2: SGHRS, YFSETQ. CDR3 length equals 14 residues. The CDR3 loop reads CASSPGGAYNEQFF. The CDR3 coding sequence is TGCGCCAGCAGCCCAGGGGGGGCCTACAATGAGCAGTTCTTC.

For this clonotype: Likely a read error: the CDR3 ends without its conserved phenylalanine or tryptophan. Because the CDR3's place on the DNA is in doubt, the DNA is left out and the CDR3 is given as listed by TCRdb. The V and J genes are TRBV7-2 and TRBJ2-7. Counting both end residues, the CDR3 totals 13 amino acids. Per germline, CDR1 SGHTA and CDR2 FQGNSA. CDR3 region: CASSLRLAEYNEQ.

The chain couples TRBV4-2 to TRBJ2-5; tentatively, D is TRBD1 (6 bases). This CDR3 contains 15 residues. V dropped 5 bases and J dropped 3 bases, with 16 bases sitting between them. Germline-derived CDR1 and CDR2 are LGHNA and YNFKEQ. CDR3 residues: CASSFAQGAEETQYF. The CDR3, as DNA: TGTGCCAGCAGCTTTGCACAGGGTGCTGAAGAGACCCAGTACTTC.

The chain is built from TRBV9 and TRBJ2-7; D perhaps matches TRBD2 (5 bases). Germline V CDR1 and CDR2: SGDLS, YYNGEE. The V end was cut by 0 bases, the J end by 3 bases, with 13 bases between. The CDR3 loop spans 15 amino acids. This CDR3 is CASSVAGELNYEQYF. CDR3 nucleotide sequence: TGTGCCAGCAGCGTAGCCGGGGAACTGAACTACGAGCAGTACTTC.

This clonotype was recorded a few times. The rearrangement links TRBV12-3 or TRBV12-4 to TRBJ1-4; D is uncertain. V lost 1 base and J lost 0, with 9 bases in between. The CDR3 length is 16 residues. The CDR3 region is CASSLGTIATNEKLFF. In nucleotides, the CDR3 is TGTGCCAGCAGTTTAGGGACTATCGCAACTAATGAAAAACTGTTTTTT.

To note about this clonotype: The junction does not match germline at one end; this may be a read error. This sequence joins TRBV7-2 and TRBJ2-2, with unresolved D. Per germline, CDR1 SGHTA and CDR2 FQGNSA. The CDR3 totals 15 residues. The CDR3 reads CASSKETANTWELFF. The CDR3 DNA reads as TGTGCCAGCAGTAAGGAGACTGCGAACACCTGGGAGCTGTTTTTT. Full variable domain (missing parts from reference TRBV7-2 and TRBJ2-2): GAGVSQSPSNKVTEKGKDVELRCDPISGHTALYWYRQSLGQGLEFLIYFQGNSAPDKSGLPSDRFSAERTGGSVSTLTIQRTQQEDSAVYLCASSKETANTWELFFGEGSRLTVL.

Worth noting for this clonotype: The junction and the germline gene differ at one end; a read error may be behind it. The chain links TRBV20-1 to TRBJ1-2, with D possibly being TRBD1 (5 bases). The CDR3 length is 11 residues. CDR1 and CDR2 from the germline V gene are DFQATT and SNEGSKA (reference sequence). CDR3 sequence: CSAREGYTEAF. CDR3 nucleotide sequence: TGCAGTGCTAGGGAGGGGTACACTGAAGCCTTC.

The chain employs TRBV7-2 and TRBJ2-2; a weak D match, TRBD1 (6 bases). CDR1 and CDR2 from the germline V gene are SGHTA and FQGNSA. The CDR3 contains 15 residues. V was trimmed by 4 bases and J by 6 bases, leaving 15 bases between them. Written as DNA, the CDR3 is TGTGCCAGCAGCTCTGTCCGATGGGGGCCCGGGGAGCTGTTTTTT. It encodes CASSSVRWGPGELFF.

This clonotype was observed a single time. The V call is TRBV7-2, the J call TRBJ1-2; 8 positions agree with TRBD1. The CDR3 loop spans 16 amino acids. Per germline, CDR1 SGHTA and CDR2 FQGNSA. The ends lost 5 bases at V and 8 bases at J; junction bases unmatched: 16. The CDR3 region is CASSKAHRGENSGYTF. The CDR3 DNA reads TGTGCCAGCAGCAAAGCGCACAGGGGGGAGAACTCCGGCTACACCTTC.

Notes on this clonotype: One junction end does not reproduce the germline sequence, and a read error may be involved. V gene TRBV2 combines with J gene TRBJ1-2, with unresolved D. The CDR3 runs 14 residues. Germline loops: CDR1 SNHLY, CDR2 FYNNEI. CDR3 nucleotides: TGTGCCAGCAGTGAACTGGCAGCTAACAATGGCTACACCTTC. Translation gives CASSELAANNGYTF.

This chain links TRBV24-1 with TRBJ2-5, with D maybe TRBD1 (5 bases). Germline V gives CDR1 KGHDR, CDR2 SFDVKD. CDR3 length: 13 residues. V was shortened by 5 bases and J by 2 bases, with 8 bases between the two germline ends. The CDR3 reads CATSVPGQETQYF. DNA for the CDR3: TGTGCCACCAGTGTACCAGGGCAAGAGACCCAGTACTTC.

This clonotype has a single count. One end of the junction does not line up with germline, which may come from a read error. In DNA form, the CDR3 reads TGTGCCAGCAGCAATCATGGCACAGAGAATCTTGATGTGAGTCCACCCCTCCACTTT. It specifies CASSNHGTENLDVSPPLHF. This sequence joins TRBV10-2 and TRBJ1-6; D remains unclear. CDR3 length equals 19 residues. Germline CDR1 is WSHSY and CDR2 is SAAADI.

A note on this clonotype: It is likely a read error, because the conserved phenylalanine at the end of the CDR3 is missing. It is unclear where the CDR3 begins or ends on the DNA, so no DNA is shown, and the CDR3 is as TCRdb lists it. The chain joins TRBV24-1 to TRBJ1-6; TRBD1, the table's D call, was not compared with the DNA. Germline V gene sequence: CDR1 KGHDR, CDR2 SFDVKD. The CDR3 is made up of 14 amino acids, end residues included. The CDR3: CATGLGDKDYTLGS.

The chain links TRBV11-1 to TRBJ2-7; possible D gene TRBD1, 7 bases. TRBJ2-5 matches the DNA end more closely, so the J call is doubtful. Per germline, CDR1 SGHAT and CDR2 FQDESV (reference sequence). The CDR3 has 14 residues. This CDR3 is CASGQDYGWETQYF. The CDR3 DNA reads TGTGCCAGCGGACAGGACTATGGCTGGGAGACCCAGTACTTC.

This chain joins TRBV7-9 and TRBJ2-7, with unresolved D. CDR1 SEHNR and CDR2 FQNEAQ come from the germline V gene (reference sequence). V was clipped by 5 bases and J by 9 bases, with 14 bases between them. The length of the CDR3 is 12 residues. The CDR3 DNA is TGTGCCAGCAGCCTAAGTGAGGCACTGCAGTACTTC. Its protein product is CASSLSEALQYF. The variable domain in full, with the rest retrieved from reference TRBV7-9 and TRBJ2-7, is DTGVSQNPRHKITKRGQNVTFRCDPISEHNRLYWYRQTLGQGPEFLTYFQNEAQLEKSRLLSDRFSAERPKGSFSTLEIQRTEQGDSAMYLCASSLSEALQYFGPGTRLTVT.

The chain is built from TRBV7-9 and TRBJ1-4, with D possibly TRBD1 on 5 matching bases. Germline assignment: CDR1 SEHNR and CDR2 FQNEAQ (reference sequence). V was trimmed by 5 bases and J by 7 bases, leaving 17 bases between them. The CDR3 has 15 amino acids. CDR3 nucleotides: TGTGCCAGCAGCCCCATACCCGGGACGGGTGAAAAACTGTTTTTT. It encodes CASSPIPGTGEKLFF.

This clonotype has only one observation. The CDR3 does not end in the conserved phenylalanine or tryptophan, so this is likely a read error. The chain carries TRBV5-1 and TRBJ2-1, with D perhaps TRBD1 (5 bases). CDR3 length: 13 residues. Germline loops: CDR1 SGHRS, CDR2 YFSETQ. The CDR3 bases are TGTGCCAGCAGCTCAACACAGGACAATGAGCAGTTCTGC. The encoded protein is CASSSTQDNEQFC.